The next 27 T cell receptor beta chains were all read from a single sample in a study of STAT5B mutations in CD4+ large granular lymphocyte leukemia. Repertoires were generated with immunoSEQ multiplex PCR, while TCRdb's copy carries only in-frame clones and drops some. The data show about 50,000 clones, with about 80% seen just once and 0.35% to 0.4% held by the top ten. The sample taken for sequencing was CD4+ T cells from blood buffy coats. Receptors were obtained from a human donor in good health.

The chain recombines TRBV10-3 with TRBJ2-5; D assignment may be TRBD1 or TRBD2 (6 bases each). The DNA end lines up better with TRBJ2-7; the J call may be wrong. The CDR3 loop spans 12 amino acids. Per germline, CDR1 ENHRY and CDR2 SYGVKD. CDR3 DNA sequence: TGTGCCATAGGGGGGCAGGACTACGAGCAGTACTTC. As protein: CAIGGQDYEQYF.

The CDR3, as DNA: TGCAGCGTTGTAACGAGCACTGAAGCTTTCTTT. As protein: CSVVTSTEAFF. The chain has TRBV29-1 and TRBJ1-1; D ambiguous. Germline V lookup: CDR1 SQVTM, CDR2 ANQGSEA. Trimming pared 4 bases from V and 4 bases from J, leaving 7 bases between. This CDR3 spans 11 amino acids.

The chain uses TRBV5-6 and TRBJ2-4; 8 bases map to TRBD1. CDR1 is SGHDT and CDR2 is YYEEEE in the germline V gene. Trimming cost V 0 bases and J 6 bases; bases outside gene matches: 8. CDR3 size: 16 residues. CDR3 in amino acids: CASSLVGQGFTNIQYF. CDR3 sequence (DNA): TGTGCCAGCAGCTTGGTAGGACAGGGTTTCACAAACATTCAGTACTTC.

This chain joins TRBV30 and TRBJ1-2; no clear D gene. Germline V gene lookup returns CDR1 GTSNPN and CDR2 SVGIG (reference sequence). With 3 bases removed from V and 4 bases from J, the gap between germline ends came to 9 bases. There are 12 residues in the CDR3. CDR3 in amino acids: CAWSPQSYGYTF. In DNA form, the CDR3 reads TGTGCCTGGAGCCCTCAGTCCTATGGCTACACCTTC.

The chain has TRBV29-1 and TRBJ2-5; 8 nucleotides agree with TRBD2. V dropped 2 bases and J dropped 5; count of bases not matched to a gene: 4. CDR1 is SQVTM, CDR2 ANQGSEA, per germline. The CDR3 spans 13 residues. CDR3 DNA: TGCAGCGTTGAACCCCCGGGGGGGGAGACCCAGTACTTC. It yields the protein CSVEPPGGETQYF.

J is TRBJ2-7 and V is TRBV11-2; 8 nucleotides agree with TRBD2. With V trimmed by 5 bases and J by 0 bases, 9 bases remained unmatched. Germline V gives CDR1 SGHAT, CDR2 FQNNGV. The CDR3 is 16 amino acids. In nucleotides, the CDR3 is TGTGCCAGCAGCCCGTTAGCGGGGAGAGTCTCCTACGAGCAGTACTTC. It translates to CASSPLAGRVSYEQYF.

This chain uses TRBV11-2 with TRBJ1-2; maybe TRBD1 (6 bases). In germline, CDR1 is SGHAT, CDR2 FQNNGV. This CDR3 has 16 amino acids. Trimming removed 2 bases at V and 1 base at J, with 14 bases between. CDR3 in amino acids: CASSLSGGFLNYGYTF. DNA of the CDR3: TGTGCCAGCAGCTTATCCGGGGGCTTTCTTAACTATGGCTACACCTTC. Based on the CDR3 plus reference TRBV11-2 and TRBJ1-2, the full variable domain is EAGVAQSPRYKIIEKRQSVAFWCNPISGHATLYWYQQILGQGPKLLIQFQNNGVVDDSQLPKDRFSAERLKGVDSTLKIQPAKLEDSAVYLCASSLSGGFLNYGYTFGSGTRLTVV.

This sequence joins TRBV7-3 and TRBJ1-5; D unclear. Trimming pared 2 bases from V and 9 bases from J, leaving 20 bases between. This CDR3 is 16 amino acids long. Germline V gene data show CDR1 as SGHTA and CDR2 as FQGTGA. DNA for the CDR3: TGTGCCAGCAGCTTATGGGGAAAAGCAGGCCAAGGGCCCCAGCATTTT. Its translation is CASSLWGKAGQGPQHF.

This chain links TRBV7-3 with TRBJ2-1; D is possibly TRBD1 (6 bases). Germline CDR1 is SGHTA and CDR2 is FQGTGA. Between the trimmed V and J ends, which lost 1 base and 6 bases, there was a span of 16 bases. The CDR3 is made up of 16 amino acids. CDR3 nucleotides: TGTGCCAGCAGCTTAAATCGGCAGGGGTACCCCAATGAGCAGTTCTTC. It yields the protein CASSLNRQGYPNEQFF.

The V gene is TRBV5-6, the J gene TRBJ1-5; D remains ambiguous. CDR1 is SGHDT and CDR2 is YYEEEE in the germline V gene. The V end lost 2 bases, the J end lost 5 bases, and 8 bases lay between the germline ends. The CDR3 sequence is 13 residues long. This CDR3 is CASSLGRYQPQHF. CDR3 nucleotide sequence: TGTGCCAGCAGCTTAGGAAGGTATCAGCCCCAGCATTTT.

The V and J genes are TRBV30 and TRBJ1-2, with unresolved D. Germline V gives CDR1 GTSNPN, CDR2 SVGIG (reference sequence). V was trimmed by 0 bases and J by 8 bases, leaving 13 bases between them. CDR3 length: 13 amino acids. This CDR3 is CAWSVTLGQGYTF. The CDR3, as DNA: TGTGCCTGGAGTGTAACCTTAGGTCAAGGCTACACCTTC. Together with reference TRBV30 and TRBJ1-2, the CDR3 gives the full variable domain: SQTIHQWPATLVQPVGSPLSLECTVEGTSNPNLYWYRQAAGRGLQLLFYSVGIGQISSEVPQNLSASRPQDRQFILSSKKLLLSDSGFYLCAWSVTLGQGYTFGSGTRLTVV.

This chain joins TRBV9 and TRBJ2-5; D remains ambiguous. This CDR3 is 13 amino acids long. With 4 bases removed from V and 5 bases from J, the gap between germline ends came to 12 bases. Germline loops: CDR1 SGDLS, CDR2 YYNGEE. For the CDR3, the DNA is TGTGCCAGCAGCCCGATTATTGGGGAGACCCAGTACTTC. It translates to CASSPIIGETQYF.

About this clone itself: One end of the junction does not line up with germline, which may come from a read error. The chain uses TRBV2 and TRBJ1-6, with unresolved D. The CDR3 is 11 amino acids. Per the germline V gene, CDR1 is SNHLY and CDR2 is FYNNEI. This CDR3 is CASSEGQLGIF. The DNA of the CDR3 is TGTGCCAGCAGTGAAGGCCAGCTAGGAATCTTT.

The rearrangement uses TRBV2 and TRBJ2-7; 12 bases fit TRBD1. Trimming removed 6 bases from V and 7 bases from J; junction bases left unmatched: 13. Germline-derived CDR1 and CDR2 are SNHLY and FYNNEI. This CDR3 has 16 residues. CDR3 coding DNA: TGTGCCAGCAGACTGGGCCCGGGACAGGGGGCGGAGGAGCAGTACTTC. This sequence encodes CASRLGPGQGAEEQYF.

The DNA for the CDR3 is TGTGCCAGCAGTCCGAGAGAGGGAGGTGAGCAGTTCTTC. Translating gives CASSPREGGEQFF. V usage is TRBV27 and J usage is TRBJ2-1; D is perhaps TRBD2 (6 bases). Germline CDR1 reads MNHEY; CDR2 reads SMNVEV (reference sequence). Trimming cost V 5 bases and J 9 bases, with 14 bases left between them. There are 13 residues in the CDR3.

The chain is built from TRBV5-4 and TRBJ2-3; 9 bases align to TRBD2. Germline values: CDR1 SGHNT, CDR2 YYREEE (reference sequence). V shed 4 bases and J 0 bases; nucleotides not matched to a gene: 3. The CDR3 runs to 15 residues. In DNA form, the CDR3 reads TGTGCCAGCAGCCGTACTAGCGGGAGCACAGATACGCAGTATTTT. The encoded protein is CASSRTSGSTDTQYF.

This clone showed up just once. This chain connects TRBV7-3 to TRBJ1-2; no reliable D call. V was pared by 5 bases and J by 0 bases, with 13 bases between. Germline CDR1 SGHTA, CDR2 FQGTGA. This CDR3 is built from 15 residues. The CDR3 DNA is TGTGCCAGCAGCCCCGGGCGGAACACTAACTATGGCTACACCTTC. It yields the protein CASSPGRNTNYGYTF.

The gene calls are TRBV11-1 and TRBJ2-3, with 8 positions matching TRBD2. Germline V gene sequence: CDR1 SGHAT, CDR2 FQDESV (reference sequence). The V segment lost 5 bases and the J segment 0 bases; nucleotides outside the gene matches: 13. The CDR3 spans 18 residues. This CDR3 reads CASSPIVLAGGSTDTQYF. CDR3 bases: TGTGCCAGCAGCCCCATAGTACTGGCGGGGGGAAGCACAGATACGCAGTATTTT.

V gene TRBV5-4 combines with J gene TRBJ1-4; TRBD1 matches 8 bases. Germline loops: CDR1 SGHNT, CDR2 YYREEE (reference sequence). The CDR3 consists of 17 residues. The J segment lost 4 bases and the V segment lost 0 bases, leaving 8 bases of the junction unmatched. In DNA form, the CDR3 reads TGTGCCAGCAGCTTGGCCGTCAGGGGGCGGGTTAATGAAAAACTGTTTTTT. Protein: CASSLAVRGRVNEKLFF.

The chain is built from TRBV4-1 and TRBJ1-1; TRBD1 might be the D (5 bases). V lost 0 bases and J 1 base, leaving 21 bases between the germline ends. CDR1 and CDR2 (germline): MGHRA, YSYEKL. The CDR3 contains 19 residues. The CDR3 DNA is TGCGCCAGCAGCCAAGATAGTTACAGGATTAAAACAACGAACACTGAAGCTTTCTTT. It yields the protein CASSQDSYRIKTTNTEAFF.

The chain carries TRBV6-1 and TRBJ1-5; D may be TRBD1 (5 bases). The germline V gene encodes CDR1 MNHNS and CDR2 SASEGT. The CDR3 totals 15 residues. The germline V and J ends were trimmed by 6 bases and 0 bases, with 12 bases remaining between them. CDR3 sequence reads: CASRGDRVSNQPQHF. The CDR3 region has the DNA TGTGCCAGCAGGGGAGACAGAGTTAGCAATCAGCCCCAGCATTTT.

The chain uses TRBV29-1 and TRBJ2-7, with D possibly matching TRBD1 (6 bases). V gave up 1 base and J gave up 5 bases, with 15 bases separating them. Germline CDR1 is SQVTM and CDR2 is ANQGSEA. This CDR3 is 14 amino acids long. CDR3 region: CSVEGSRGRDEQYF. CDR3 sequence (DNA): TGCAGCGTTGAAGGGTCCAGGGGCCGGGACGAGCAGTACTTC.

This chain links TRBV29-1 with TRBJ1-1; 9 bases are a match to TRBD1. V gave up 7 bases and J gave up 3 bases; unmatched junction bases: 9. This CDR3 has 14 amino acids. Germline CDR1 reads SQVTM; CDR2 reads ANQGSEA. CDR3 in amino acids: CSGSGTGRDTEAFF. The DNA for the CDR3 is TGCAGCGGTTCCGGGACAGGGAGAGACACTGAAGCTTTCTTT.

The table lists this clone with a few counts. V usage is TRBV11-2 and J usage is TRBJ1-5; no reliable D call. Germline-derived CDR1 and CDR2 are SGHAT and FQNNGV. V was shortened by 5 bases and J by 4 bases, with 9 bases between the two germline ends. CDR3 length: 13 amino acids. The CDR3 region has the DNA TGTGCCAGCAGCAGAGGGAGTAATCAGCCCCAGCATTTT. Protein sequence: CASSRGSNQPQHF.

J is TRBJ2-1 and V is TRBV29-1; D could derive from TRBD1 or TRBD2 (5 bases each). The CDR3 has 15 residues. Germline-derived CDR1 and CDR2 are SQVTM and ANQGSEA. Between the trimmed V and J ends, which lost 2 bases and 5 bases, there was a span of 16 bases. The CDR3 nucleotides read TGCAGCGTTGAACAACCGGGTTGGGACCACAATGAGCAGTTCTTC. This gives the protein CSVEQPGWDHNEQFF.

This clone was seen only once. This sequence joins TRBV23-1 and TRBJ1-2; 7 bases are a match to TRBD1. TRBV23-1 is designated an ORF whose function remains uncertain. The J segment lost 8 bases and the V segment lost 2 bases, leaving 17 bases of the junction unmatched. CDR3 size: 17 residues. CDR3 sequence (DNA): TGCGCCAGCAGTCAACTAACCGGGACAGCCAAAGCGGGGGGCTACACCTTC. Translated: CASSQLTGTAKAGGYTF.

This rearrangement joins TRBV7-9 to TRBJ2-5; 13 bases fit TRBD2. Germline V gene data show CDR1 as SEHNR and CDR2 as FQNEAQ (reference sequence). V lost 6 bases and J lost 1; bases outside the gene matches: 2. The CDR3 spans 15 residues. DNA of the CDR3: TGTGCCAGCAGTCGACTAGCGGGGGGCCAAGAGACCCAGTACTTC. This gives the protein CASSRLAGGQETQYF.